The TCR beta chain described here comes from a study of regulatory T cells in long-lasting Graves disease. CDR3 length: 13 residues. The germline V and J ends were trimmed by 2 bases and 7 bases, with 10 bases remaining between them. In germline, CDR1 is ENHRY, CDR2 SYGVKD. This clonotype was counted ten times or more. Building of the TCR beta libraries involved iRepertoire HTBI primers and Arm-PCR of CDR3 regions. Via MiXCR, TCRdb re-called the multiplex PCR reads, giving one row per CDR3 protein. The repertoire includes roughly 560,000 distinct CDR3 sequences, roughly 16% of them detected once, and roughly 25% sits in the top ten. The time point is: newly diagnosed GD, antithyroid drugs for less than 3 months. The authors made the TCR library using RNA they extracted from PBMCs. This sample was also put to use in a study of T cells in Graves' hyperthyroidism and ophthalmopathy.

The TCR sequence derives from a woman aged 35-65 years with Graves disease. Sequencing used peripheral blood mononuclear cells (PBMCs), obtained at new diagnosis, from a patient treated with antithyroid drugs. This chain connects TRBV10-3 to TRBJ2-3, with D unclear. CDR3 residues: CAISETELNTQYF. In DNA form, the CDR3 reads TGTGCCATCAGTGAGACCGAACTTAATACGCAGTATTTT.